This TCR beta chain comes out of a study of blood T cell repertoires in COVID-19. About the research overall: The origin of the acute and convalescent COVID-19 samples was the United States, Italy and Spain. The cDNA or gDNA used as material had been derived from T cells, B-cell-depleted T cells, or PBMCs.

Each recovered donor of Cohort 3 presented with two negative PCRs, clearance, or symptom resolution. The germline V gene encodes CDR1 MGHRA and CDR2 YSYEKL. V was pared by 4 bases and J by 2 bases, with 6 bases of the junction left unmatched. The CDR3 has 15 residues. The method was immunoSEQ multiplex PCR; TCRdb's version includes in-frame clones alone and lacks a portion of them. The sample records some 330,000 clones, around four fifths being singletons. The receptor's source is a woman aged 45-59 years who had recovered from COVID-19. Sequences were obtained from PBMCs or T cells enriched from blood (not recorded which). The chain combines TRBV4-1 with TRBJ1-1, with 8 positions matching TRBD1. The CDR3 loop is CASSLGQGGNTEAFF. CDR3 nucleotide sequence: TGCGCCAGCAGCCTAGGACAGGGAGGTAACACTGAAGCTTTCTTT.